This paragraph covers one TCR beta chain sequence. It has no known antigen specificity. The input lacks base qualities; no much larger clone sits a single base away. After removal of 5 bases from V and 1 base from J, the junction retains 1 base not matched to a gene. CDR1 and CDR2, looked up from the germline V gene (reference sequence), are MNHEY and SMNVEV. The cysteine opens and the phenylalanine closes a CDR3 of 14 amino acids. The retained sequence is limited to the CDR3, 42 bases, with the frame set at the first base. The data originate from a study of blood T cell repertoires in COVID-19 (dated by TCRdb to 2018 to 2021). Describing the broader study: The collaborator samples originated in the United States, Italy and Spain and spanned the acute and convalescent phases of COVID-19. The repertoires were released in a freely available public database meant as a resource for research on the immune response to SARS-CoV-2. Where HLA class I and class II types were available, the types were taken from metadata supplied by the sample provider, not from assay-based typing. The material from the prospective study consisted of cDNA or gDNA derived from T cells, B-cell-depleted T cells, or PBMCs. Samples were obtained from the ongoing ImmuneRACE study (first 160 participants) and from over 1,000 subjects provided by 6 global collaborators. The dataset comprised deeply sampled blood TCRbeta repertoires from subjects exposed to, actively infected with, or recovered from COVID-19. Nearly every sample came with metadata listing a de-identified subject ID, COVID-19 status, age in years and sex.

Collaborating institutions collected whole blood in K2EDTA tubes following their own protocols. For TCRbeta analysis, collaborators shipped samples as frozen whole blood, isolated PBMCs, or DNA extracted from either of those sample types. TCRbeta CDR3 regions were amplified from genomic DNA by means of the immunoSEQ Assay, a bias-controlled multiplex PCR. The original pipeline was this. The number of nucleated cells in each sample was estimated from the amplification of reference gene primers within the assay. To quantify the absolute abundance of each unique TCRbeta CDR3 rearrangement, sequence reads were collapsed and filtered. Productive Simpson clonality was computed per sample as the square root of Simpson's diversity index over productive rearrangements. Imported from immuneACCESS, the table was reduced by TCRdb to in-frame sequences with V and J called. These copies leave out some clones; in studies compared against another copy, an unresolved V gene accounts for under half, and the cause of the remainder is not known. Clonal size and the V and J genes are those of that table, whereas D and trimming came from the DNA. A total of 90,000 to 120,000 clones appear in this sample, roughly 83% of them only once. The biggest ten clones account for over 4% of the sample.

The paper's findings and limits, for the study overall: The amount of clinical and demographic metadata varied by source and participant and was provided uncurated.

The TCR comes from a human donor in a cohort sampled during active COVID-19. The rearrangement combines TRBV27 with TRBJ2-3; 9 bases in the middle match TRBD1. Input material: peripheral blood. The DNA sequence is as follows: TGTGCCAGCAGTAGGACAGGGGGCACAGATACGCAGTATTTT. This codes for CASSRTGGTDTQYF.